These 16 T cell receptor beta chains were sequenced from one sample in a study of blood T cells in healthy people across ages. The authors ran a second PCR of roughly 6 to 12 cycles using a sample-barcoded 5' primer and a J-beta primer mix. TCRdb used MiXCR to reprocess the 5' RACE reads, holding one entry per CDR3 protein. Here the sample spans some 1.4 million distinct CDR3 sequences, approximately 42% being singletons. Sample: blood. All receptors come from a woman between 18 and 30 years old in good health.

The chain links TRBV20-1 to TRBJ2-4, with D unresolved. Trimming took 6 bases from V and 14 from J, leaving 14 bases between them. Per germline, CDR1 DFQATT and CDR2 SNEGSKA (reference sequence). There are 10 residues in the CDR3. CDR3 loop: CSAMGLTKYF. The CDR3 region has the DNA TGCAGTGCCATGGGTCTTACGAAGTACTTC.

The chain couples TRBV6-1 to TRBJ2-3; 7 nucleotides match TRBD1. Trimming removed 4 bases from V and 0 bases from J; junction bases left unmatched: 7. This CDR3 is 16 amino acids long. Germline V lookup: CDR1 MNHNS, CDR2 SASEGT. This CDR3 reads CASSAFDRASTDTQYF. The DNA of the CDR3 is TGTGCCAGCAGTGCCTTCGACAGGGCTAGCACAGATACGCAGTATTTT.

Only a few counts were recorded for this clonotype. The chain carries TRBV5-1 and TRBJ2-5; 11 nucleotides match TRBD2. The DNA end is more similar to TRBJ2-7, so the J call may be wrong. From germline, CDR1 is SGHRS and CDR2 YFSETQ. The CDR3 consists of 14 residues. CDR3 coding DNA: TGCGCCAGCGGACCGACTAGCGGGGCGGACGAGCAGTACTTC. This gives the protein CASGPTSGADEQYF.

With regard to this clonotype: The junction and the germline gene differ at one end; a read error may be behind it. The chain uses TRBV4-1 and TRBJ2-3; no reliable D call. Germline values: CDR1 MGHRA, CDR2 YSYEKL. The CDR3 covers 13 residues. The CDR3 DNA follows: TGCGCCGGCAGCCAAGATAAAGTTGATACGCAGTATTTT. Amino acids: CAGSQDKVDTQYF.

CDR3 loop: CASSLWSSGRAEGSYNEQFF. For the CDR3, the DNA is TGTGCCAGCAGCTTATGGTCTAGCGGGAGGGCCGAAGGCTCCTACAATGAGCAGTTCTTC. The chain links TRBV7-2 to TRBJ2-1; 12 bases map to TRBD2. The ends lost 2 bases at V and 0 bases at J; junction bases unmatched: 11. Germline CDR1 and CDR2: SGHTA and FQGNSA. This CDR3 has 20 amino acids.

V and J are TRBV6-5 and TRBJ2-1, with 7 positions matching TRBD2. V gave up 6 bases and J gave up 0 bases; unmatched junction bases: 5. Germline values: CDR1 MNHEY, CDR2 SVGAGI. The CDR3 totals 15 residues. The CDR3 reads CASRAGGYSYNEQFF. CDR3 DNA sequence: TGTGCCAGCAGGGCCGGGGGGTACTCCTACAATGAGCAGTTCTTC.

This clonotype was found many times. The chain joins TRBV10-3 to TRBJ2-5; D gene unclear. The V gene lost 2 bases and the J gene lost 4 bases, with 8 bases spanning the gap. Germline assignment: CDR1 ENHRY and CDR2 SYGVKD. The CDR3 extends over 13 amino acids. CDR3 sequence: CAISEEVGETQYF. CDR3 nucleotide sequence: TGTGCCATCAGTGAGGAAGTAGGAGAGACCCAGTACTTC.

V and J are TRBV3-1 and TRBJ2-1, with 16 bases fitting TRBD2. Germline CDR1 and CDR2: LGHDT and YNNKEL (reference sequence). Trimming at V came to 0 bases and at J to 12 bases, leaving 8 bases not matched to a gene. CDR3 length: 17 amino acids. CDR3 protein: CASSQDGGTSGRGGQFF. The CDR3 coding sequence is TGTGCCAGCAGCCAAGATGGAGGGACTAGCGGGAGGGGTGGGCAGTTCTTC.

The CDR3 bases are TGTGCCAGCAGCTTAGCCTCCGGGACAAGCTCTTCCCACTACTCCTACGAGCAGTACTTC. Translation gives CASSLASGTSSSHYSYEQYF. J is TRBJ2-7 and V is TRBV7-6, with a possible D match to TRBD1 (6 bases). V was cut by 0 bases and J by 0 bases, with 24 bases left in between. The CDR3 is made up of 20 amino acids. The germline gives CDR1 SGHVS, CDR2 FNYEAQ.

The V gene is TRBV6-1, the J gene TRBJ1-5; 8 bases line up with TRBD1. J was trimmed by 2 bases and V by 2 bases; bases with no gene match: 5. Germline-derived CDR1 and CDR2 are MNHNS and SASEGT. The CDR3 loop spans 16 amino acids. CDR3 DNA: TGTGCCAGCAGTGAAAGGGGACAGGCGGGCAATCAGCCCCAGCATTTT. Translated: CASSERGQAGNQPQHF.

This clonotype has just a few counts. The chain uses TRBV28 and TRBJ2-3; 9 bases fit TRBD2. Germline CDR1 is MDHEN and CDR2 is SYDVKM. J lost 2 bases, V lost 8 bases, and 5 bases had no gene match. CDR3 length: 14 amino acids. The CDR3 loop reads CASFAGGTTDTQYF. As DNA, the CDR3 is TGTGCCAGCTTCGCGGGGGGGACCACAGATACGCAGTATTTT.

V and J are TRBV3-1 and TRBJ1-4, with D uncertain. Germline CDR1 and CDR2: LGHDT and YNNKEL (reference sequence). V lost 4 bases to trimming and J lost 8 bases, with 17 bases between them. CDR3 length equals 15 residues. The CDR3 DNA is TGTGCCAGCAGCCGGTCTCGCGGGCCTGGAGAAAAACTGTTTTTT. Its protein product is CASSRSRGPGEKLFF. The whole variable domain, filled in from reference TRBV3-1 and TRBJ1-4, reads DTAVSQTPKYLVTQMGNDKSIKCEQNLGHDTMYWYKQDSKKFLKIMFSYNNKELIINETVPNRFSPKSPDKAHLNLHINSLELGDSAVYFCASSRSRGPGEKLFFGSGTQLSVL.

The V and J genes are TRBV20-1 and TRBJ2-1, with TRBD2 identical over 9 bases. There are 15 residues in the CDR3. J was trimmed by 6 bases and V by 3 bases; bases with no gene match: 9. Germline loops: CDR1 DFQATT, CDR2 SNEGSKA (reference sequence). As DNA, the CDR3 is TGCAGTGCTAGTTCAGCTAGCGGGGTCGGCAATGAGCAGTTCTTC. It specifies CSASSASGVGNEQFF.

J is TRBJ2-1 and V is TRBV20-1, with D perhaps matching TRBD1 or TRBD2 (6 bases each). Germline values: CDR1 DFQATT, CDR2 SNEGSKA (reference sequence). This CDR3 is 16 amino acids long. CDR3 protein: CSASKTGAGAYNEQFF. CDR3 nucleotides: TGCAGCGCCAGCAAAACGGGGGCAGGGGCCTACAATGAGCAGTTCTTC.

This chain connects TRBV9 to TRBJ1-2; D unclear. Germline CDR1 SGDLS, CDR2 YYNGEE. This CDR3 comprises 12 residues. V was trimmed by 7 bases and J by 0 bases, leaving 7 bases between them. The CDR3 DNA sequence: TGTGCCAGCGAAAGGTCTAACTATGGCTACACCTTC. This translates into CASERSNYGYTF.

A single count supports this clonotype. The chain combines TRBV7-9 with TRBJ1-3, with unresolved D. V lost 5 bases, J lost 2 bases, and 13 bases lay in between. The V gene's germline CDR1 is SEHNR and CDR2 FQNEAQ (reference sequence). This CDR3 contains 15 residues. In DNA form, the CDR3 reads TGTGCCAGCAGCCTCCCCCTGGGAACTGGAAACACCATATATTTT. Translation: CASSLPLGTGNTIYF.